The 25 T cell receptor beta chains given below trace back to one sample, sequenced in a study of identical twins. TCRdb ran MiXCR on the 5' RACE reads and lists one entry per CDR3 protein. The repertoire includes 1.5 million to 2 million distinct CDR3 sequences, about 32% of them detected once, and 0.25% to 0.3% sits in the top ten. The sample was cord blood. These receptors were taken from a newborn girl in good health.

This clonotype was recorded many times. The chain recombines TRBV12-3 or TRBV12-4 with TRBJ2-5, with D hard to call. V lost 0 bases and J lost 1, with 9 bases in between. The CDR3 has 15 residues. In DNA, the CDR3 is TGTGCCAGCAGTTTAGCCTTCTCCGTCCAAGAGACCCAGTACTTC. Protein product: CASSLAFSVQETQYF.

This clonotype was recorded only once. The V gene is TRBV11-2, the J gene TRBJ2-2; a weak D match, TRBD2 (5 bases). The CDR3 sequence is 16 residues long. The germline V and J ends were trimmed by 3 bases and 8 bases, with 19 bases remaining between them. The germline V gene encodes CDR1 SGHAT and CDR2 FQNNGV. The CDR3 coding sequence is TGTGCCAGCAGCTTGATCGGGCGGGCGCTCCAGGGGGAGCTGTTTTTT. This encodes CASSLIGRALQGELFF. The full variable domain, with the rest looked up from reference TRBV11-2 and TRBJ2-2, is EAGVAQSPRYKIIEKRQSVAFWCNPISGHATLYWYQQILGQGPKLLIQFQNNGVVDDSQLPKDRFSAERLKGVDSTLKIQPAKLEDSAVYLCASSLIGRALQGELFFGEGSRLTVL.

V is TRBV20-1 and J is TRBJ2-3; the D gene is possibly TRBD1 (6 bases). Germline-derived CDR1 and CDR2 are DFQATT and SNEGSKA (reference sequence). The CDR3 consists of 16 residues. Trimming left V 1 base short and J 6 bases short, with 20 bases between. The CDR3 is CSARVAAGAHSDTQYF. DNA of the CDR3: TGCAGTGCTAGAGTCGCGGCAGGGGCGCATTCTGATACGCAGTATTTT.

This clonotype was detected once. The chain recombines TRBV29-1 with TRBJ2-1; tentatively, D is TRBD1 (6 bases). CDR1 is SQVTM, CDR2 ANQGSEA, per germline. The CDR3 is made up of 13 amino acids. Between the trimmed V and J ends, which lost 4 bases and 6 bases, there was a span of 13 bases. The CDR3 DNA reads as TGCAGCGTTGTCAGGGGAAGTTCCAATGAGCAGTTCTTC. It translates to CSVVRGSSNEQFF.

In this sample, this clonotype turned up a few times. The chain uses TRBV4-1 and TRBJ2-1, with 7 positions matching TRBD1. V was pared by 3 bases and J by 9 bases, with 8 bases of the junction left unmatched. This CDR3 is 14 amino acids long. Germline CDR1 MGHRA, CDR2 YSYEKL. CDR3 in DNA: TGCGCCAGCAGCCAGATTTACAGACAGGGTGAGCAGTTCTTC. Its protein is CASSQIYRQGEQFF.

This clonotype was counted between two and nine times. The chain is built from TRBV14 and TRBJ2-2; 7 bases fit TRBD2. V lost 4 bases to trimming and J lost 4 bases; unmatched junction nucleotides: 15. This CDR3 has 18 residues. The germline CDR1 and CDR2 sequences are SGHDN and FVKESK. CDR3 nucleotide sequence: TGTGCCAGCAGCCCCGGGACTACCATTCTCCATGGCACCGGGGAGCTGTTTTTT. As protein: CASSPGTTILHGTGELFF.

CDR3 in amino acids: CAISDEGRVEKLFF. CDR3 bases: TGTGCCATCAGTGATGAGGGGAGGGTTGAAAAACTGTTTTTT. The gene calls are TRBV10-3 and TRBJ1-4; D is perhaps TRBD1 (5 bases). V dropped 3 bases and J dropped 7 bases, with 12 bases sitting between them. There are 14 residues in the CDR3. In germline, CDR1 is ENHRY, CDR2 SYGVKD.

There are a few counts of this clonotype. The rearrangement joins TRBV10-3 to TRBJ1-3; no clear D gene. The V end lost 4 bases, the J end lost 0 bases, and 7 bases lay between the germline ends. Germline CDR1 ENHRY, CDR2 SYGVKD. The length of the CDR3 is 14 residues. The CDR3, as DNA: TGTGCCATCAGTGGCCGGTCCTCTGGAAACACCATATATTTT. It yields the protein CAISGRSSGNTIYF.

In this sample, this clonotype turned up a few times. CDR3 sequence: CAISESGLTYNEQFF. Written as DNA, the CDR3 is TGTGCCATCAGTGAGTCGGGTCTTACCTACAATGAGCAGTTCTTC. The chain has TRBV10-3 and TRBJ2-1, with D unresolved. CDR1 and CDR2 from the germline V gene are ENHRY and SYGVKD. CDR3 size: 15 residues. V was clipped by 0 bases and J by 2 bases, with 8 bases between them.

The V and J genes are TRBV19 and TRBJ1-5; D is uncertain. V was cut by 5 bases and J by 3 bases, with 11 bases left in between. This CDR3 comprises 14 residues. Germline-derived CDR1 and CDR2 are LNHDA and SQIVND (reference sequence). The CDR3 loop reads CASSSGRANQPQHF. In DNA form, the CDR3 reads TGTGCCAGTAGTTCGGGTCGTGCCAATCAGCCCCAGCATTTT.

This clonotype was seen only a few times. The CDR3 loop is CASSEWGHGSYEQYF. As DNA, the CDR3 is TGTGCCAGCAGCGAATGGGGACACGGATCCTACGAGCAGTACTTC. V and J are TRBV5-6 and TRBJ2-7; TRBD1 is a possible D gene (6 bases). Germline CDR1 and CDR2: SGHDT and YYEEEE. Trimming stripped 4 bases from V and 1 base from J, with 15 bases between. The CDR3 is 15 amino acids.

This clonotype was detected a few times. The chain recombines TRBV20-1 with TRBJ2-3, with a possible D match to TRBD2 (5 bases). CDR3 length: 11 amino acids. CDR1 and CDR2 from the germline V gene are DFQATT and SNEGSKA (reference sequence). V lost 4 bases to trimming and J lost 5 bases, with 7 bases between them. The CDR3 DNA sequence: TGCAGTGCTACTGGACTAGATACGCAGTATTTT. This codes for CSATGLDTQYF.

The chain couples TRBV4-2 to TRBJ2-3, with 8 bases aligning to TRBD2. Germline V gene data show CDR1 as LGHNA and CDR2 as YNFKEQ. Germline trimming cut 1 base from V and 0 bases from J; bases unmatched to any gene: 6. The CDR3 has 17 residues. The CDR3 nucleotides are TGTGCCAGCAGCCAAGCTGGCGGGGGGCTAAGCACAGATACGCAGTATTTT. This sequence encodes CASSQAGGGLSTDTQYF.

The rearrangement links TRBV4-1 to TRBJ2-6; TRBD1 aligns across 8 bases. Germline V lookup: CDR1 MGHRA, CDR2 YSYEKL. The CDR3 spans 19 residues. V trimming: 7 bases; J trimming: 0 bases; junction bases outside the gene matches: 14. The CDR3: CASNPKPGTGFSGANVLTF. The CDR3 nucleotides read TGCGCCAGCAACCCGAAACCAGGGACAGGTTTCTCTGGGGCCAACGTCCTGACTTTC.

The rearrangement uses TRBV20-1 and TRBJ2-1; 9 nucleotides match TRBD2. CDR3 size: 14 residues. J gave up 6 bases and V 3 bases, and 6 bases lay outside the gene matches. Germline V gene sequence: CDR1 DFQATT, CDR2 SNEGSKA (reference sequence). The CDR3 bases are TGCAGTGCTAGCTGGCGGGGGGGCTGCAATGAGCAGTTCTTC. Its translation is CSASWRGGCNEQFF.

The chain carries TRBV6-2 or TRBV6-3 and TRBJ2-7; the match to TRBD2 covers 8 bases. The better agreement between TRBJ2-5 and the DNA end casts doubt on the J call. The germline V gene has CDR1 MNHEY and CDR2 SVGEGT. This CDR3 has 16 amino acids. Here the CDR3 DNA reads TGTGCCAGCAGGGCCCCGGGGGGGAGACTTCGGGAGACCCAGTACTTC. As protein: CASRAPGGRLRETQYF.

J is TRBJ2-3 and V is TRBV5-5; 8 positions agree with TRBD2. This CDR3 is built from 17 residues. Germline loops: CDR1 SGHKS, CDR2 YYEKEE (reference sequence). V trimming: 4 bases; J trimming: 4 bases; junction bases outside the gene matches: 14. In DNA, the CDR3 is TGTGCCAGCAGCCCCTGGGTGGGGACTAGATTTTCAGATACGCAGTATTTT. It translates to CASSPWVGTRFSDTQYF.

The V call is TRBV23-1, the J call TRBJ2-1, with a weak D call TRBD2 (6 bases). TRBV23-1 is labeled an ORF, and its function is uncertain. CDR3 length: 15 residues. V was trimmed by 6 bases and J by 5 bases, leaving 17 bases between them. The CDR3 sequence is CASSGGTTSNNEQFF. The CDR3 bases are TGCGCCAGCAGCGGCGGGACCACAAGTAACAATGAGCAGTTCTTC.

This clonotype was observed at least ten times. J is TRBJ2-7 and V is TRBV6-5; 10 bases map to TRBD1. After removal of 8 bases from V and 1 base from J, the junction contained 5 bases not matched to a gene. This CDR3 has 14 residues. Looked up from germline, CDR1 is MNHEY and CDR2 is SVGAGI. The CDR3 protein is CASSVDRGSYEQYF. The CDR3 DNA sequence: TGTGCCAGCTCGGTGGACAGGGGGTCCTACGAGCAGTACTTC.

At least ten counts were recorded for this clonotype. This chain joins TRBV12-3 or TRBV12-4 and TRBJ1-6, with no clear D. V was trimmed by 3 bases and J by 6 bases, leaving 3 bases between them. This CDR3 comprises 12 residues. The CDR3 protein is CASSFLNSPLHF. DNA for the CDR3: TGTGCCAGCAGTTTCCTTAATTCACCCCTCCACTTT.

This clonotype occurred a few times. The V gene is TRBV18, the J gene TRBJ2-7; TRBD2 matches at 7 bases. The CDR3 extends over 16 amino acids. Trimming removed 5 bases from V and 2 bases from J; junction bases left unmatched: 12. Germline V gene sequence: CDR1 KGHSH, CDR2 LQKENI. CDR3 in amino acids: CASSSLPGLRTYEQYF. CDR3 DNA sequence: TGTGCCAGCTCATCCCTTCCGGGACTACGGACCTACGAGCAGTACTTC.

This clonotype was counted ten times or more. The chain couples TRBV20-1 to TRBJ2-1, with TRBD2 identical over 12 bases. The length of the CDR3 is 14 residues. V was clipped by 5 bases and J by 7 bases; unmatched bases: 6. The germline gives CDR1 DFQATT, CDR2 SNEGSKA (reference sequence). The CDR3 spells CSAETSGSWNEQFF. CDR3 nucleotides: TGCAGTGCTGAGACTAGCGGGAGTTGGAATGAGCAGTTCTTC.

Remarks on this clonotype: Being one base from a much bigger clone, this may be a read error. V gene TRBV12-3 or TRBV12-4 combines with J gene TRBJ1-5; D not resolved. This CDR3 is built from 12 residues. This chain's CDR3 is CASSFDNQPRHF. As DNA, the CDR3 is TGTGCCAGCAGTTTTGACAATCAGCCCCGGCATTTT.

This clonotype was counted once. CDR3 residues: CSARAPMGREKVNEQFF. The CDR3 region has the DNA TGCAGTGCTAGGGCCCCCATGGGTCGGGAGAAGGTGAATGAGCAGTTCTTC. The chain uses TRBV20-1 and TRBJ2-1; maybe TRBD2 (6 bases). Trimming pared 3 bases from V and 7 bases from J, leaving 25 bases between. The CDR3 length is 17 residues. Germline V gives CDR1 DFQATT, CDR2 SNEGSKA (reference sequence).

The genes are TRBV7-2 and TRBJ2-1, with D possibly TRBD2 on 5 matching bases. The better agreement between TRBJ2-7 and the DNA end casts doubt on the J call. Germline loops: CDR1 SGHTA, CDR2 FQGNSA. This CDR3 is built from 16 residues. The CDR3 DNA is TGTGCCAGCAGCTTAATTAGCGCGAGCTCCTACAATGAGCAGTACTTC. It specifies CASSLISASSYNEQYF.